This paragraph reports one TCR beta chain. Antigen: not known. These data are taken from a study of multiple sclerosis patients with progressive multifocal leukoencephalopathy. Time point noted: less than 15 months of natalizumab therapy. This CDR3 contains 11 residues. The V gene lost 1 base and the J gene lost 10 bases, with 5 bases spanning the gap. Per the germline V gene, CDR1 is LNHDA and CDR2 is SQIVND (reference sequence). Profiled with immunoSEQ multiplex PCR; TCRdb holds only in-frame clones, not every one. The sample includes approximately 30,000 clones, 85% to 90% seen only once; the top ten take approximately 1.3%. Study-wide findings and caveats: Before and during natalizumab, the clones expanded at PML already existed.

The input for sequencing was PBMCs, taken from a patient treated with natalizumab. The chain is built from TRBV19 and TRBJ2-1; tentatively, D is TRBD1 (5 bases). The clonotype was recovered from a human donor with multiple sclerosis. CDR3 nucleotide sequence: TGTGCCAGTAGTATAGGGGGCGAGCAGTTCTTC. Amino acid sequence: CASSIGGEQFF.